The 9 T cell receptor beta chains given below trace back to one sample, sequenced in a study of blood T cell repertoires in COVID-19. Only in-frame clones appear in the TCRdb table, and some are missing; sequencing was by immunoSEQ multiplex PCR. This table has 300,000 to 400,000 clones, 75% to 90% appearing once. The sequencing sample was made of peripheral blood. These receptors were collected from a woman aged 25 to 39 with COVID-19, enrolled during active disease.

V is TRBV19 and J is TRBJ1-1, with a possible D match to TRBD1 (5 bases). Germline V gene sequence: CDR1 LNHDA, CDR2 SQIVND (reference sequence). The CDR3 consists of 13 residues. Trimming stripped 4 bases from V and 5 bases from J, with 11 bases between. The CDR3 loop is CASSSGTATEAFF. The CDR3 region has the DNA TGTGCCAGTAGTAGCGGGACCGCTACTGAAGCTTTCTTT.

The V and J genes are TRBV5-4 and TRBJ2-7, with TRBD2 matching over 11 bases. The CDR3 spans 13 residues. Germline V gene data show CDR1 as SGHNT and CDR2 as YYREEE (reference sequence). J gave up 5 bases and V 4 bases, and 2 bases lay outside the gene matches. In nucleotides, the CDR3 is TGTGCCAGCAGCCGGGGACTAGCGGACGAGCAGTACTTC. Encoded protein: CASSRGLADEQYF.

This clone was counted only a few times. The CDR3 sequence: CASSPPGGGLDQPQHF. As DNA, the CDR3 is TGTGCCAGCTCACCACCGGGAGGCGGGTTGGATCAGCCCCAGCATTTT. The J gene is TRBJ1-5, the V gene TRBV18; no definite D call. The CDR3 sequence is 16 residues long. With 0 bases removed from V and 5 bases from J, the gap between germline ends came to 14 bases. Germline-derived CDR1 and CDR2 are KGHSH and LQKENI.

This chain uses TRBV19 with TRBJ2-4, with 9 bases aligning to TRBD1. The length of the CDR3 is 16 residues. The trim removed 0 bases at V and 8 bases at J, leaving 8 bases unmatched. The germline V gene encodes CDR1 LNHDA and CDR2 SQIVND (reference sequence). The DNA of the CDR3 is TGTGCCAGTAGTATAGATCAGACAGGGGGAAGGGACATTCAGTACTTC. It specifies CASSIDQTGGRDIQYF. The complete variable domain, with remaining parts taken from reference TRBV19 and TRBJ2-4, reads DGGITQSPKYLFRKEGQNVTLSCEQNLNHDAMYWYRQDPGQGLRLIYYSQIVNDFQKGDIAEGYSVSREKKESFPLTVTSAQKNPTAFYLCASSIDQTGGRDIQYFGAGTRLSVL.

This clone has only one observation. This rearrangement joins TRBV28 to TRBJ1-6, with D tentatively TRBD1 (6 bases). CDR1 and CDR2 (germline): MDHEN, SYDVKM. The CDR3 is made up of 15 amino acids. The V and J ends lost 6 bases and 5 bases respectively, with 14 bases between them. The CDR3 reads CASREQGTDNSPLHF. The CDR3 region has the DNA TGTGCCAGCAGAGAACAGGGTACGGATAATTCACCCCTCCACTTT.

The chain couples TRBV30 to TRBJ1-5; 7 bases are shared with TRBD1. The trim removed 4 bases at V and 0 bases at J, leaving 6 bases unmatched. From germline, CDR1 is GTSNPN and CDR2 SVGIG (reference sequence). This CDR3 is 15 amino acids long. The CDR3 spells CAWNRGGFSNQPQHF. Written as DNA, the CDR3 is TGTGCCTGGAACAGGGGCGGATTTAGCAATCAGCCCCAGCATTTT.

V and J are TRBV5-1 and TRBJ1-5, with D possibly being TRBD1 (6 bases). CDR1 and CDR2 from the germline V gene are SGHRS and YFSETQ. The CDR3 totals 14 residues. V lost 1 base and J lost 6, with 11 bases in between. CDR3 protein: CASSLMGASQPQHF. CDR3 nucleotide sequence: TGCGCCAGCAGCTTGATGGGGGCATCTCAGCCCCAGCATTTT.

This chain links TRBV3-1 (or the pseudogene TRBV3-2) with TRBJ1-6, with 8 nucleotides matching TRBD1. Germline CDR1 is LGHDT and CDR2 is YNNKEL (reference sequence). Trimming took 5 bases from V and 5 from J; bases not matched to a gene: 5. The CDR3 spans 15 residues. The CDR3 protein is CASSAGTGHNSPLHF. The CDR3 nucleotides read TGTGCCAGCAGCGCAGGGACAGGCCATAATTCACCCCTCCACTTT.

This clone has just one count. The chain is built from TRBV19 and TRBJ1-5; 7 nucleotides match TRBD1. The CDR3 is made up of 15 amino acids. V was pared by 2 bases and J by 4 bases, with 5 bases of the junction left unmatched. The germline V gene has CDR1 LNHDA and CDR2 SQIVND (reference sequence). The DNA for the CDR3 is TGTGCCAGTAGTATATACACAGGGGTAAATCAGCCCCAGCATTTT. Protein: CASSIYTGVNQPQHF.